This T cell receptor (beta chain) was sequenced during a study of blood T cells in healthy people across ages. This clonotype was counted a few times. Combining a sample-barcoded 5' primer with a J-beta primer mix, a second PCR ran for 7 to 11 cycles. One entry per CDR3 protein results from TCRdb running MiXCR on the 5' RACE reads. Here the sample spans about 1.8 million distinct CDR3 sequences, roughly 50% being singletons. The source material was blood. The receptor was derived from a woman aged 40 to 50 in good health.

The CDR3 DNA is TGCGCCAGCAGCCCTATTGGGACAAAACAAGAGACCCAGTACTTC. It yields the protein CASSPIGTKQETQYF. The chain couples TRBV5-1 to TRBJ2-5; TRBD1 might be the D (6 bases). The CDR3 spans 15 residues. V lost 4 bases and J lost 2, with 15 bases in between. CDR1 and CDR2 from the germline V gene are SGHRS and YFSETQ.